The 4 T cell receptor beta chains below were found in one sample sequenced in a study of cytomegalovirus exposure and HLA in healthy donors. PCR employed 60 Vbeta and 13 Jbeta primers. The data were produced by immunoSEQ multiplex PCR, yet TCRdb's version contains in-frame clones alone and is incomplete. This sample yields over 150,000 clones, of which roughly 78% are seen a single time; roughly 2% belongs to the top ten. Sequenced sample: PBMCs. Receptors originate from a man aged 40-50 years in good health and CMV-seronegative.

Regarding this clone: Other DNA sequences of this sample code for an identical CDR3. The chain combines TRBV5-1 with TRBJ1-3; D remains ambiguous. The CDR3 consists of 15 residues. The germline gives CDR1 SGHRS, CDR2 YFSETQ. Trimming left V 1 base short and J 0 bases short, with 8 bases between. CDR3 in DNA: TGCGCCAGCAGCTTGACAGCCAACTCTGGAAACACCATATATTTT. Encoded protein: CASSLTANSGNTIYF.

The genes are TRBV28 and TRBJ1-6, with 7 bases aligning to TRBD1. Germline V gives CDR1 MDHEN, CDR2 SYDVKM. The CDR3 runs to 15 residues. Unmatched junction bases numbered 8, after V lost 3 bases and J lost 9 bases. The CDR3 protein is CASSFSDRVGSPLHF. The CDR3 bases are TGTGCCAGCAGTTTTTCAGACAGGGTGGGTTCACCCCTCCACTTT.

The V gene is TRBV19, the J gene TRBJ2-5; TRBD1 aligns across 7 bases. The V segment lost 4 bases and the J segment 2 bases; nucleotides outside the gene matches: 7. The germline CDR1 and CDR2 sequences are LNHDA and SQIVND (reference sequence). This CDR3 contains 15 residues. Here the CDR3 reads CASSTPTGWQETQYF. In DNA, the CDR3 is TGTGCCAGTAGTACCCCGACAGGGTGGCAAGAGACCCAGTACTTC.

The rearrangement links TRBV19 to TRBJ2-2, with 9 bases matching TRBD1. The CDR3 has 16 residues. The ends lost 4 bases at V and 5 bases at J; junction bases unmatched: 8. Germline V CDR1 and CDR2: LNHDA, SQIVND (reference sequence). As DNA, the CDR3 is TGTGCCAGTAGTACTGACAGGGGGTCCTCAACCGGGGAGCTGTTTTTT. Residues: CASSTDRGSSTGELFF.